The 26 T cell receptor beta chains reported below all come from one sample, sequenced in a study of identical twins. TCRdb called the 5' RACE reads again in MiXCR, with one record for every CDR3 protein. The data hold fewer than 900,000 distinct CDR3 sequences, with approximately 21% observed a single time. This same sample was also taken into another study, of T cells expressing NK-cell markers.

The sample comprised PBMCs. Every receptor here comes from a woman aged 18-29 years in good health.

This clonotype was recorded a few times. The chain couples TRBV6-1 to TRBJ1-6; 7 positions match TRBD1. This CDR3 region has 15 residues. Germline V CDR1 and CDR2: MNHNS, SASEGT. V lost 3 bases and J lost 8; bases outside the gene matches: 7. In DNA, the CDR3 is TGTGCCAGCAGTGATGGGACAGCAAGTTATTCACCCCTCCACTTT. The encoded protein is CASSDGTASYSPLHF.

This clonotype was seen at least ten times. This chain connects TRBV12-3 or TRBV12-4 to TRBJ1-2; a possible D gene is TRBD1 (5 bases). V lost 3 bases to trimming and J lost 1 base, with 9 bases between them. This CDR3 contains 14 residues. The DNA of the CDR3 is TGTGCCAGCAGTTTCTCGGGGGTTAACTATGGCTACACCTTC. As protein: CASSFSGVNYGYTF.

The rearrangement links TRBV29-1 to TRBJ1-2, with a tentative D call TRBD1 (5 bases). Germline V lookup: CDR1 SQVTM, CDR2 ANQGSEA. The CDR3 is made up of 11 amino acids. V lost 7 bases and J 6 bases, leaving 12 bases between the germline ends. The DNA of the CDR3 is TGCAGCGGTATACGGGGGAATGGCTACACCTTC. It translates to CSGIRGNGYTF.

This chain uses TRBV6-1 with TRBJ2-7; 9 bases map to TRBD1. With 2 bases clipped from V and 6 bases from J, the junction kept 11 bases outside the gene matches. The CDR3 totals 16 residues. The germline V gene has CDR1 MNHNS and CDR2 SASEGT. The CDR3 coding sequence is TGTGCCAGCAGTGAAAACTCCGGGACAGGGACCCCCGAGCAGTACTTC. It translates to CASSENSGTGTPEQYF.

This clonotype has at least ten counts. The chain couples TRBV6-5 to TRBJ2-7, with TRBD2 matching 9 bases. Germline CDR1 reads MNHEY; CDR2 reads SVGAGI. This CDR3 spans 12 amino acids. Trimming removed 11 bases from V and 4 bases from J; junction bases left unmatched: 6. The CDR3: CASGTSRYEQYF. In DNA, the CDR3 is TGTGCCTCCGGGACTAGCAGATACGAGCAGTACTTC.

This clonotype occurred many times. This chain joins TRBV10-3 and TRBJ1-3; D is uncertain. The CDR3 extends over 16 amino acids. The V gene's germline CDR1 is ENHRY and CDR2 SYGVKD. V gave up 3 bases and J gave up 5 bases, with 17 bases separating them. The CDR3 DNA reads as TGTGCCATCAGTGAACCCGGTTCAAGATCAAGAAACACCATATATTTT. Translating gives CAISEPGSRSRNTIYF.

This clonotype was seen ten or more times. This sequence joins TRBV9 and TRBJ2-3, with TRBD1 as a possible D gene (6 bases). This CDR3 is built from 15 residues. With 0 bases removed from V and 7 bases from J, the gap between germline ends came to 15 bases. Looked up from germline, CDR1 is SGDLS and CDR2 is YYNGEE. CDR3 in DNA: TGTGCCAGCAGCGTAGACCGGACAGTACGAAATACGCAGTATTTT. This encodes CASSVDRTVRNTQYF.

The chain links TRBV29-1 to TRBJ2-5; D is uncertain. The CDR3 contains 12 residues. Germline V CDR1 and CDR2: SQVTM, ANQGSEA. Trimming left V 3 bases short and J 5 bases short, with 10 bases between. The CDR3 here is CSVDRQDETQYF. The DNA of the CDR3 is TGCAGCGTTGACCGGCAGGACGAGACCCAGTACTTC.

The CDR3 region has the DNA TGTGCCAGCAGTGAGACGGGCGGGGGCTACGAGCAGTACTTC. Its protein is CASSETGGGYEQYF. The chain employs TRBV2 and TRBJ2-7; 7 positions match TRBD2. The V gene end was trimmed by 3 bases and the J gene end by 3 bases; junction bases not matched to a gene: 5. CDR1 is SNHLY, CDR2 FYNNEI, per germline. The CDR3 totals 14 residues.

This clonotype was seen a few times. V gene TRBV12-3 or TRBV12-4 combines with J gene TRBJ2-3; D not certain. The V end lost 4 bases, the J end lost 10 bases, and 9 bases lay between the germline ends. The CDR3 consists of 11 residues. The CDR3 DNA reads TGTGCCAGCAGTTCCGGCGCGTCGCAGTATTTT. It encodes CASSSGASQYF.

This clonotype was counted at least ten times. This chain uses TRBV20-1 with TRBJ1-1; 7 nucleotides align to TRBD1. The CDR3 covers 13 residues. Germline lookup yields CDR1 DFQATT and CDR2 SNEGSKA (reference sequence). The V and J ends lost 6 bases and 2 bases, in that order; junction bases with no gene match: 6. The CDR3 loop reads CSATGQVNTEAFF. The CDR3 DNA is TGCAGTGCGACCGGACAGGTCAACACTGAAGCTTTCTTT.

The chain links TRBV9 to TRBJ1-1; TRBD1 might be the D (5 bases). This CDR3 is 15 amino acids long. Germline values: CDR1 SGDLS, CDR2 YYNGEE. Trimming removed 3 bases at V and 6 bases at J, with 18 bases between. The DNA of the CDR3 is TGTGCCAGCAGCGGGGCCACAGGTGAATGGTCTGAAGCTTTCTTT. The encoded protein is CASSGATGEWSEAFF.

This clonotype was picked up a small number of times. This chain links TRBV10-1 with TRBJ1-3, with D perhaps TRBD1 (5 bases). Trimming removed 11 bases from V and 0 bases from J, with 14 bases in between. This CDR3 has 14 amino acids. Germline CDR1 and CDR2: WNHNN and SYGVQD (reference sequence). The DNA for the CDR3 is TGCGCCCCCACGCAGGGTTACTCTGGAAACACCATATATTTT. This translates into CAPTQGYSGNTIYF.

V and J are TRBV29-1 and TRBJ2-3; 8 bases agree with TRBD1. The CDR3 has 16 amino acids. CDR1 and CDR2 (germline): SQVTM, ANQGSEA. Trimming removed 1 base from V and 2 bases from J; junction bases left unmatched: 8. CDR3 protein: CSVEVGTGGTTDTQYF. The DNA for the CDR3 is TGCAGCGTTGAAGTGGGGACAGGCGGAACCACAGATACGCAGTATTTT.

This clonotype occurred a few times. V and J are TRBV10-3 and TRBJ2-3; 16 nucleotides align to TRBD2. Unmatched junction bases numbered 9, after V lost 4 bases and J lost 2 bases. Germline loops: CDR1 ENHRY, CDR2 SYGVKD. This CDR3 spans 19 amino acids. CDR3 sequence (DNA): TGTGCCATCAGTGTCTTCCGTGGGACTAGCGGGAGGGACACAGATACGCAGTATTTT. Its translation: CAISVFRGTSGRDTDTQYF.

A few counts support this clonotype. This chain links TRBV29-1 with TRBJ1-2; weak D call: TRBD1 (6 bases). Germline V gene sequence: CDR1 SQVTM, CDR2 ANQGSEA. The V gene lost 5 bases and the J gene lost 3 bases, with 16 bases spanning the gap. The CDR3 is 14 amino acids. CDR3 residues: CSVIRRGSYYGYTF. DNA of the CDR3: TGCAGCGTTATACGCAGGGGCTCGTACTATGGCTACACCTTC.

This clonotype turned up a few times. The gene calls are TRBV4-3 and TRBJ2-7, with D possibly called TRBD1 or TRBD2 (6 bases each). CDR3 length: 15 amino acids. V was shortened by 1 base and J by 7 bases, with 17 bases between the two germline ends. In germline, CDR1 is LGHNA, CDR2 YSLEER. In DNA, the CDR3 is TGCGCCAGCAGCCAAGGGCTTAGCGGAGGGGGGGAGCAGTACTTC. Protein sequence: CASSQGLSGGGEQYF.

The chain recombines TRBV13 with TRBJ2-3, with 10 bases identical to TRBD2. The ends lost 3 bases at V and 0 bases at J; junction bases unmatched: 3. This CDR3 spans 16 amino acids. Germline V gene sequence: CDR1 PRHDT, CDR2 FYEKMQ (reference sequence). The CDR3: CASSFGTSVSTDTQYF. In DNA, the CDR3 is TGTGCCAGCAGCTTCGGGACTAGCGTGAGCACAGATACGCAGTATTTT.

The DNA of the CDR3 is TGTGCCAGCAGTTACCTCGGGACTCAATCCTACAATGAGCAGTTCTTC. Protein sequence: CASSYLGTQSYNEQFF. This chain joins TRBV6-2 or TRBV6-3 and TRBJ2-1; D possibly corresponds to TRBD2 (6 bases). Trimming left V 2 bases short and J 1 base short, with 12 bases between. The V gene's germline CDR1 is MNHEY and CDR2 SVGEGT. The CDR3 extends over 16 amino acids.

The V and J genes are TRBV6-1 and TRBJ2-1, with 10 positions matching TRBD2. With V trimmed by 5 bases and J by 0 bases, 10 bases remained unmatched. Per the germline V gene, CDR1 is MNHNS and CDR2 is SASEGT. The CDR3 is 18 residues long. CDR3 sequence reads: CASSPQHASGSSYNEQFF. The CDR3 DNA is TGTGCCAGCAGTCCACAACACGCTAGCGGGAGCTCCTACAATGAGCAGTTCTTC.

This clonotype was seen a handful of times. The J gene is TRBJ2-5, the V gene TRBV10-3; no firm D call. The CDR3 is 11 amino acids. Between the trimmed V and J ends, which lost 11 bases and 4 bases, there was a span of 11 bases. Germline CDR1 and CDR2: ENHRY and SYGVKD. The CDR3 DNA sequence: TGTGCCGTCACGTCGGGAGAGACCCAGTACTTC. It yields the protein CAVTSGETQYF.

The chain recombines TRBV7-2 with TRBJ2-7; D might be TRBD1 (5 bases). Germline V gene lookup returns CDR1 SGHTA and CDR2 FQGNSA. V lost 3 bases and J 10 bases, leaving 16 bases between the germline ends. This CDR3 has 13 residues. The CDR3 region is CASSFSGWPLQYF. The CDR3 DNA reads TGTGCCAGCAGCTTCTCAGGGTGGCCACTTCAGTACTTC. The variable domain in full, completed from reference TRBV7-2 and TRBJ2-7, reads GAGVSQSPSNKVTEKGKDVELRCDPISGHTALYWYRQSLGQGLEFLIYFQGNSAPDKSGLPSDRFSAERTGGSVSTLTIQRTQQEDSAVYLCASSFSGWPLQYFGPGTRLTVT.

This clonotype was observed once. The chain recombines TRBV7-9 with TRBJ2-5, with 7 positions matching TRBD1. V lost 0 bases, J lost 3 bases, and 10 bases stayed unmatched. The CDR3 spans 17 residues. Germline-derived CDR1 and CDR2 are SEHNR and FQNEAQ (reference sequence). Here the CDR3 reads CASSLAFQQGWKETQYF. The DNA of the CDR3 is TGTGCCAGCAGCTTAGCTTTCCAACAGGGGTGGAAAGAGACCCAGTACTTC.

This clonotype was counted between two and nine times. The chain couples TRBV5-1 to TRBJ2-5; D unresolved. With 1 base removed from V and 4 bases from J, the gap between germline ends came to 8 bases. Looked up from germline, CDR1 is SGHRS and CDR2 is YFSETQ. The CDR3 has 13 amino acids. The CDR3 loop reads CASSLFSRETQYF. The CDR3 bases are TGCGCCAGCAGCTTGTTCTCTCGAGAGACCCAGTACTTC.

The chain's CDR3 is CASSSRGLGYEQYF. The CDR3 nucleotides read TGTGCCAGTAGTAGCAGGGGGTTGGGTTACGAGCAGTACTTC. The V call is TRBV19, the J call TRBJ2-7, with 7 bases fitting TRBD1. The J segment lost 4 bases and the V segment lost 4 bases, leaving 7 bases of the junction unmatched. Germline V gives CDR1 LNHDA, CDR2 SQIVND (reference sequence). The CDR3 is 14 amino acids.

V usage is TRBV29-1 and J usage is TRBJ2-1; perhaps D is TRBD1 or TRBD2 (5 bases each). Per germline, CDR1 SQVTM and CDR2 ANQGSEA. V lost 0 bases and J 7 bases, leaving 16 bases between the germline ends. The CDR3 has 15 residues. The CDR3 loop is CSVEDRSGGRNEQFF. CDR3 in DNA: TGCAGCGTTGAAGATCGATCTGGGGGTAGGAATGAGCAGTTCTTC.